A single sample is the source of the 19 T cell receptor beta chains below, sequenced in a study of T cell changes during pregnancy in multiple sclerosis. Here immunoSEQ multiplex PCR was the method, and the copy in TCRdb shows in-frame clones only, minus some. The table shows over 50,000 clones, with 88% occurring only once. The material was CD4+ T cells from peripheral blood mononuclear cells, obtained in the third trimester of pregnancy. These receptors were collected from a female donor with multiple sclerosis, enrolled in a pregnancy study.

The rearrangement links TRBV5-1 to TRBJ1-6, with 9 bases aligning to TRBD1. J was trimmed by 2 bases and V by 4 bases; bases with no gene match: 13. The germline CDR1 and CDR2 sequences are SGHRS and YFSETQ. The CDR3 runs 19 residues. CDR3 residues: CASSVTGLTGGTYNSPLHF. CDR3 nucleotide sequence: TGCGCCAGCAGCGTTACCGGGCTGACAGGGGGGACCTATAATTCACCCCTCCACTTT.

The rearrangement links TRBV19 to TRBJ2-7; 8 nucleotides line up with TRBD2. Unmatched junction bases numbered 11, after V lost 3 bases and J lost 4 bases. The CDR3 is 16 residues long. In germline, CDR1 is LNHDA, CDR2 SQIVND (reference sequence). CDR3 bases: TGTGCCAGTAGTATTCAATCAAGCGGGAGATGGTACGAGCAGTACTTC. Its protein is CASSIQSSGRWYEQYF.

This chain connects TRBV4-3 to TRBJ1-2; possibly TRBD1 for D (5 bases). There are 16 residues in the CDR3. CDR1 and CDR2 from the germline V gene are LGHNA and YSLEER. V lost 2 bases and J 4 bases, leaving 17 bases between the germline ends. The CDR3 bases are TGCGCCAGCAGCCAATTGATCGCAGGGCACAGCTATGGCTACACCTTC. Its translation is CASSQLIAGHSYGYTF.

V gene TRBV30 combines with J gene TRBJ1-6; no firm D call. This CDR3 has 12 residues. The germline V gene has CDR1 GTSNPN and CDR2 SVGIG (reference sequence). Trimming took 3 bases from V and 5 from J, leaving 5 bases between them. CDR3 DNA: TGTGCCTGGAGCCAAAATAATTCACCCCTCCACTTT. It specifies CAWSQNNSPLHF. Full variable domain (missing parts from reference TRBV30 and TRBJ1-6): SQTIHQWPATLVQPVGSPLSLECTVEGTSNPNLYWYRQAAGRGLQLLFYSVGIGQISSEVPQNLSASRPQDRQFILSSKKLLLSDSGFYLCAWSQNNSPLHFGNGTRLTVT.

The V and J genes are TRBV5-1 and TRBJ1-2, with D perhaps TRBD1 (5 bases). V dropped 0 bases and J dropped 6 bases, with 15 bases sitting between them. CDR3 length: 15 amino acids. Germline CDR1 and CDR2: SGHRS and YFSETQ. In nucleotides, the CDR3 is TGCGCCAGCAGCTTGGCCGGGCAGGGTGGCCATGGCTACACCTTC. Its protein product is CASSLAGQGGHGYTF.

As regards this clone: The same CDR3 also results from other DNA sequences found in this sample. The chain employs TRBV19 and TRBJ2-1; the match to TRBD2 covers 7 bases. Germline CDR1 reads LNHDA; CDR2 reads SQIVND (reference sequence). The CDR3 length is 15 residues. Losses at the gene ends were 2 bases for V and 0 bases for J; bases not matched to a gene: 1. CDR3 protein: CASSITGGSYNEQFF. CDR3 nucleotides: TGTGCCAGTAGTATAACGGGAGGCTCCTACAATGAGCAGTTCTTC.

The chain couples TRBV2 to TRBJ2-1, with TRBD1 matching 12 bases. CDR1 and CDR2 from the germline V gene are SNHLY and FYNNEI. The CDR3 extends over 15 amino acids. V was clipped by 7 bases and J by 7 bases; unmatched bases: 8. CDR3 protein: CASKARDRGLNEQFF. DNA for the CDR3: TGTGCCAGCAAGGCCCGGGACAGGGGGCTTAATGAGCAGTTCTTC.

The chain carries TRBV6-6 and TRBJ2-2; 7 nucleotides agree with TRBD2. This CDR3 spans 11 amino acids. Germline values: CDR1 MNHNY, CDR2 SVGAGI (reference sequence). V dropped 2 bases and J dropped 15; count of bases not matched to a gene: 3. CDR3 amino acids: CASSYRGDVFF. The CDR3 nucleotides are TGTGCCAGCAGTTACCGGGGGGATGTGTTTTTT.

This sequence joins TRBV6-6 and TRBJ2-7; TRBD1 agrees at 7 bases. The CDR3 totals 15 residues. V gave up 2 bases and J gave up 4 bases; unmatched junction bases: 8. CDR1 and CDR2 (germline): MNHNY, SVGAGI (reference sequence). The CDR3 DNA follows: TGTGCCAGCAGTTACCACGCGGACAGGAGGTACGAGCAGTACTTC. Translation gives CASSYHADRRYEQYF.

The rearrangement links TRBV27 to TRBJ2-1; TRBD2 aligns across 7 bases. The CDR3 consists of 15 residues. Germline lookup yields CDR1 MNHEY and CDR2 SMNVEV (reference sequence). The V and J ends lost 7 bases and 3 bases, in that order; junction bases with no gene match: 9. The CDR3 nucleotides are TGTGCCAGCACCCCGGGAGGTTCCGTCTACAATGAGCAGTTCTTC. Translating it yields CASTPGGSVYNEQFF.

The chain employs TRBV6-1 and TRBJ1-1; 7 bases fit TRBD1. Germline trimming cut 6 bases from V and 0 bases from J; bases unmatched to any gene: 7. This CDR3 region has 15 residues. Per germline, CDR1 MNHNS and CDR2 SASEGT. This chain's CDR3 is CASSNAGQMNTEAFF. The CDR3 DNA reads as TGTGCCAGCAGCAACGCGGGACAGATGAACACTGAAGCTTTCTTT.

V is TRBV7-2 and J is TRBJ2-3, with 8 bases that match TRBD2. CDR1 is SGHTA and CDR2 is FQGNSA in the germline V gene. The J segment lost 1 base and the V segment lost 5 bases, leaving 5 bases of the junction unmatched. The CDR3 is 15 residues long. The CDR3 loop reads CASSELAAGTDTQYF. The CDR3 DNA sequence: TGTGCCAGCAGCGAACTAGCGGCCGGCACAGATACGCAGTATTTT.

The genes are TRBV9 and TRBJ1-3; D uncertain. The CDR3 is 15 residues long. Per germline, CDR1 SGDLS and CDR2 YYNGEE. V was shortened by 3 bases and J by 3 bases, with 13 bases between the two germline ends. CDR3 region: CASSALGRLGNTIYF. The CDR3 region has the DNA TGTGCCAGCAGCGCCCTTGGGAGACTTGGAAACACCATATATTTT.

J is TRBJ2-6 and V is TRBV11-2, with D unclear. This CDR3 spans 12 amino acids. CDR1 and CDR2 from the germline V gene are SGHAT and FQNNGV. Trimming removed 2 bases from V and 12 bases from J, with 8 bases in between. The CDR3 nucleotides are TGTGCCAGCAGCTTATCCCCGGGCGTCCTGACTTTC. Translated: CASSLSPGVLTF.

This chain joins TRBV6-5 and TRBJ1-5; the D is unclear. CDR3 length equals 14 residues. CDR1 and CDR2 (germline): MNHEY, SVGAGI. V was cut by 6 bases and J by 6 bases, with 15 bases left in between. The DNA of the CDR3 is TGTGCCAGCAGCCCCCTAGTAGCGGGTCAGCCCCAGCATTTT. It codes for CASSPLVAGQPQHF.

CDR3 sequence (DNA): TGCGCCAGCAGCTTGCAGGGCATCAGCACAGATACGCAGTATTTT. Translation gives CASSLQGISTDTQYF. V usage is TRBV5-1 and J usage is TRBJ2-3, with TRBD1 as a possible D gene (5 bases). With 1 base removed from V and 0 bases from J, the gap between germline ends came to 9 bases. This CDR3 has 15 residues. Germline lookup yields CDR1 SGHRS and CDR2 YFSETQ.

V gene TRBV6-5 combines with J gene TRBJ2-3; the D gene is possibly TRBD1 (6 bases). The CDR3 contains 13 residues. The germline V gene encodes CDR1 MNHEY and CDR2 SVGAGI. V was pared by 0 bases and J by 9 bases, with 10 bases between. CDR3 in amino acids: CASSYSTTGTQYF. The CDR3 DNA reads TGTGCCAGCAGTTACTCGACGACAGGCACGCAGTATTTT.

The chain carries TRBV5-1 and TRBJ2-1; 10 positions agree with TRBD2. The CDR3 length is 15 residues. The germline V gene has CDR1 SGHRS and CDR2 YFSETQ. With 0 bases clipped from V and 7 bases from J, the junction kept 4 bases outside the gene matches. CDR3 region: CASSLGLAGANEQFF. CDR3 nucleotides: TGCGCCAGCAGCTTGGGCCTAGCGGGAGCTAATGAGCAGTTCTTC. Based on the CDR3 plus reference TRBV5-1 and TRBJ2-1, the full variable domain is KAGVTQTPRYLIKTRGQQVTLSCSPISGHRSVSWYQQTPGQGLQFLFEYFSETQRNKGNFPGRFSGRQFSNSRSEMNVSTLELGDSALYLCASSLGLAGANEQFFGPGTRLTVL.

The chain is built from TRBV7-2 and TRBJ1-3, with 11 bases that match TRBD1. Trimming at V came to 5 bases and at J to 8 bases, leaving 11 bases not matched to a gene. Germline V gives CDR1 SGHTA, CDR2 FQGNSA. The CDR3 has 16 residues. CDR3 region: CASSHRTGGVGDTIYF. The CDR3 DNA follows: TGTGCCAGCAGCCACCGGACAGGGGGCGTTGGGGACACCATATATTTT. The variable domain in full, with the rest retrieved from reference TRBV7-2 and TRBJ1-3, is GAGVSQSPSNKVTEKGKDVELRCDPISGHTALYWYRQSLGQGLEFLIYFQGNSAPDKSGLPSDRFSAERTGGSVSTLTIQRTQQEDSAVYLCASSHRTGGVGDTIYFGEGSWLTVV.